Listed below are T cell receptor beta chains from one sample, sequenced in a study of T cells after yellow fever vaccination. TCRdb recomputed calls from the 5' RACE reads with MiXCR, one row per CDR3 protein. Of about 340,000 distinct CDR3 sequences detected, 3.5% to 4.5% appear once; the ten largest clones hold more than 20%. The sample was PBMCs, taken 5 days after the yellow fever booster vaccination. These receptors were collected from a young man who received the YFV17D yellow fever vaccine. The CDR3 runs from the conserved cysteine through the conserved F or W.

TRBV5-6,TRBJ1-2,CASSQLDRGSGYTF
TRBV27,TRBJ2-1,CASPIGVGREQFF
TRBV6-1,TRBJ1-5,CASSYGQASYQPQHF
TRBV6-6,TRBJ2-6,CASRQPDRAGANVLTF
TRBV18,TRBJ1-5,CASPLPGGADQPQHF
TRBV6-1,TRBJ1-6,CASREGLYSPLHF
TRBV4-3,TRBJ2-5,CASSQAGTSQETQYF
TRBV7-2,TRBJ2-5,CASSHALREETQYF
TRBV4-2,TRBJ2-6,CASSRTGASGANVLTF
TRBV5-1,TRBJ2-3,CASSLQGAEDTQYF
TRBV7-2,TRBJ1-2,CASSLDRGQGSIYGYTF
TRBV7-2,TRBJ2-7,CASSLVARQQYF
TRBV23-1,TRBJ2-3,CASRWGGGTQYF
TRBV20-1,TRBJ2-7,CSARGLVTNEQYF
TRBV4-1,TRBJ1-1,CASSQGNHLVQGNTEAFF
TRBV7-2,TRBJ1-4,CASSLVIGGEKLFF
TRBV15,TRBJ2-1,CATSRGGGGRNEQFF
TRBV6-5,TRBJ2-3,CASSLAGEPRDTQYF
TRBV6-2/TRBV6-3,TRBJ2-3,CASSFRLARGTDTQYF
TRBV6-5,TRBJ2-7,CASSERSGASSYEQYF
TRBV6-5,TRBJ2-3,CASSYSMSGVDTQYF
TRBV29-1,TRBJ2-7,CSVGSGPDYEQYF
TRBV6-5,TRBJ1-2,CASSWGQGEIYGYTF
TRBV5-1,TRBJ2-1,CASSAQGPHYNEQFF